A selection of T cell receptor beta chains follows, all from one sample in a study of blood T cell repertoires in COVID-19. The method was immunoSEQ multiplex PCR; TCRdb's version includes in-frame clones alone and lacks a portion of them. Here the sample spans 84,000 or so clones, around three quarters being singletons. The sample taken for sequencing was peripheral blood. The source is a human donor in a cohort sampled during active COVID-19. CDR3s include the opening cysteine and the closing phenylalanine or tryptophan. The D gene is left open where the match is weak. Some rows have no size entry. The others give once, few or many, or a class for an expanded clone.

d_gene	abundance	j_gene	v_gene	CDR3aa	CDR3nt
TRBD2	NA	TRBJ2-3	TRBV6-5	CASKSFSGSADTQYF	TGTGCCAGCAAGAGTTTTAGCGGGAGTGCAGATACGCAGTATTTT
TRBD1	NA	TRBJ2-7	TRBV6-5	CAGARGQFYEQYF	TGTGCCGGAGCCAGGGGACAGTTCTACGAGCAGTACTTC
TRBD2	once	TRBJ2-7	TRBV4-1	CASSQDSLAGRDEQYF	TGCGCCAGCAGCCAAGATTCACTAGCGGGAAGGGACGAGCAGTACTTC
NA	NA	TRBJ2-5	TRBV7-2	CASSTWALPTETQYF	TGTGCCAGCAGCACCTGGGCACTTCCGACAGAGACCCAGTACTTC
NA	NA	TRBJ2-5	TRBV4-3	CASSQAQETQYF	TGCGCCAGCAGCCAGGCCCAAGAGACCCAGTACTTC
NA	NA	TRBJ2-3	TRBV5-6	CASSVSSTDTQYF	TGTGCCAGCAGCGTATCTAGCACAGATACGCAGTATTTT
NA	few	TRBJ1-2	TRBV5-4	CASSLAAEDYGYTF	TGTGCCAGCAGCTTGGCGGCGGAGGACTATGGCTACACCTTC
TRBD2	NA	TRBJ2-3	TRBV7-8	CASSLAGGTSGSTDTQYF	TGTGCCAGCAGCTTAGCGGGGGGGACTAGCGGTAGCACAGATACGCAGTATTTT
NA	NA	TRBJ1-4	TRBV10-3	CAISEPTDTTNEKLFF	TGTGCCATCAGTGAACCCACTGACACAACTAATGAAAAACTGTTTTTT
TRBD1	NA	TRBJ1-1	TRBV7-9	CASMIGTVNTEAFF	TGTGCCAGCATGATCGGGACAGTGAACACTGAAGCTTTCTTT